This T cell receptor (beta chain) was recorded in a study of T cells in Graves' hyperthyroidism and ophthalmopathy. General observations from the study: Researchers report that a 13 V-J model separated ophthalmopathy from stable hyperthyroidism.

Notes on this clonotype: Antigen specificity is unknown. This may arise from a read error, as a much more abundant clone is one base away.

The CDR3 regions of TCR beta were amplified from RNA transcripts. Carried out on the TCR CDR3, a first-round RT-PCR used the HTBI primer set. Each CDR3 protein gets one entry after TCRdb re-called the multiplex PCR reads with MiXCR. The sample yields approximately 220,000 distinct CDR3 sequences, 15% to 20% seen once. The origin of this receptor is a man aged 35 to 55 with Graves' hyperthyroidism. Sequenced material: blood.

The CDR3 is CAISGEGATFF. CDR3 in DNA: TGTGCCATCAGTGGGGAGGGTGCAACTTTCTTT. The rearrangement links TRBV10-3 to TRBJ1-1; no clear D gene. V shed 4 bases and J shed 12 bases, with 12 bases lying between them. The CDR3 has 11 residues. The germline V gene has CDR1 ENHRY and CDR2 SYGVKD.